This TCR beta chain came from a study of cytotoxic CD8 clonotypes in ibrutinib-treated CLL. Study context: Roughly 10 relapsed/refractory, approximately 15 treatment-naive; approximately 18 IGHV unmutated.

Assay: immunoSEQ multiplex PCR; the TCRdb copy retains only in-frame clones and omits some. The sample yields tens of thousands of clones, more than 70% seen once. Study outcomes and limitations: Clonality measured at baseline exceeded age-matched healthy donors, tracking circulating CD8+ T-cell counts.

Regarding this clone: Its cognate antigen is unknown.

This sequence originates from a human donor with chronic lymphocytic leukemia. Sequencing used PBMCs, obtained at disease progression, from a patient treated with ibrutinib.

In DNA form, the CDR3 reads TGTGCCAGCCCGGACGGGAAGGGGCCTGGAAACACCATATATTTT. It translates to CASPDGKGPGNTIYF. V usage is TRBV18 and J usage is TRBJ1-3; TRBD1 might be the D (5 bases). This CDR3 spans 15 amino acids. V was cut by 8 bases and J by 2 bases, with 16 bases left in between. Per the germline V gene, CDR1 is KGHSH and CDR2 is LQKENI.